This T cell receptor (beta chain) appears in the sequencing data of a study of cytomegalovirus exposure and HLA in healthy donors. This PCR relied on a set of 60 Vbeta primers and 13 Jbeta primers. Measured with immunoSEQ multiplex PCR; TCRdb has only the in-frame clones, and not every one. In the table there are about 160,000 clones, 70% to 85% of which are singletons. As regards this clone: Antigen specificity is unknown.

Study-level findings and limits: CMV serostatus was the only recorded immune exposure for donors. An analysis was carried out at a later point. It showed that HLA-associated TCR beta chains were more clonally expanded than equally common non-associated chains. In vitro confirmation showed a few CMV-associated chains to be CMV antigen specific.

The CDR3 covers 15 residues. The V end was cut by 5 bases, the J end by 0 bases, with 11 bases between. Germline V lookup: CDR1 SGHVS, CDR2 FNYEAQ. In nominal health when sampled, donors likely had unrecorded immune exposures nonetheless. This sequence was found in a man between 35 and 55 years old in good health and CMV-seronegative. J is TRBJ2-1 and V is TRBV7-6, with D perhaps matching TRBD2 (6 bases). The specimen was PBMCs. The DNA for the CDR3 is TGTGCCAGCAGCCCCGGGACTCCCTCCTACAATGAGCAGTTCTTC. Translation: CASSPGTPSYNEQFF.